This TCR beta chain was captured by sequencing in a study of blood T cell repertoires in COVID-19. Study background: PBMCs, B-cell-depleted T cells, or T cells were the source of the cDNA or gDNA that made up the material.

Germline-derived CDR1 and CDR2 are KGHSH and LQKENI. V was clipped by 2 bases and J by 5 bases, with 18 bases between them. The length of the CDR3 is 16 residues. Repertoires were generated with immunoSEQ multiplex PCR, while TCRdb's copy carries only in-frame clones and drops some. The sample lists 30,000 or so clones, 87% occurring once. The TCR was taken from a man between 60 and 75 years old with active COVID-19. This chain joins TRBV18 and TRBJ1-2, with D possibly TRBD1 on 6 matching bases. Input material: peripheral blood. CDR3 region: CASSPVLKQGSYGYTF. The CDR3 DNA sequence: TGTGCCAGCTCACCAGTATTGAAACAGGGATCGTATGGCTACACCTTC.